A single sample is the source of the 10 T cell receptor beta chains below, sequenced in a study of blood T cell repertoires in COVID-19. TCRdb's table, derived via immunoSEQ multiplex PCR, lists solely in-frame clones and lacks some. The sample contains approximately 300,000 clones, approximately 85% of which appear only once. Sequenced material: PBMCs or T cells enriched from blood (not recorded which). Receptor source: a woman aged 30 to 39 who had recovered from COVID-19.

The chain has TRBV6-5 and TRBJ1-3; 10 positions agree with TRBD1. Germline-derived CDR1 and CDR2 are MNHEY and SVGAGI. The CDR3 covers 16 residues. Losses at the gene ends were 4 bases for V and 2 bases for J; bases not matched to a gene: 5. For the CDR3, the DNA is TGTGCCAGCAGTTGGGGACAGGGGAGGGCTGGAAACACCATATATTTT. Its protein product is CASSWGQGRAGNTIYF.

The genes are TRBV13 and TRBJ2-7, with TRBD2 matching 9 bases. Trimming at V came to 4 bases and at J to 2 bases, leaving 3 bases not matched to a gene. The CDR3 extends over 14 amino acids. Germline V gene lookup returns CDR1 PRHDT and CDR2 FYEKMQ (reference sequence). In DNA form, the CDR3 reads TGTGCCAGCAGCTACCAGCGGGAGGCCTACGAGCAGTACTTC. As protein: CASSYQREAYEQYF.

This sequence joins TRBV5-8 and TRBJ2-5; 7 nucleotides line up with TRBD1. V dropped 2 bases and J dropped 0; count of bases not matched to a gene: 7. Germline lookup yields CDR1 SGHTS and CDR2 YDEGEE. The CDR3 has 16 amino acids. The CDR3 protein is CASSFYRGLYQETQYF. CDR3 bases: TGTGCCAGCAGCTTTTACAGGGGCTTGTACCAAGAGACCCAGTACTTC.

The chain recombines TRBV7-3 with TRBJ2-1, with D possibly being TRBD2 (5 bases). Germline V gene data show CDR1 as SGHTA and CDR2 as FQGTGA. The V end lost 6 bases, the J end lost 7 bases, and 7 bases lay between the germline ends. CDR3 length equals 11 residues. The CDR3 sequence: CASSTGNEQFF. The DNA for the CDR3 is TGTGCCAGCAGTACGGGGAATGAGCAGTTCTTC.

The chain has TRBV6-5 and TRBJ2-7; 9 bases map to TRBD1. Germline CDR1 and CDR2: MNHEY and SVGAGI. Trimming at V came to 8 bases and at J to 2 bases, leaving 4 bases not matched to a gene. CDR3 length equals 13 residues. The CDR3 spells CASRDRATYEQYF. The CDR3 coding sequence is TGTGCCAGCCGGGACAGGGCGACCTACGAGCAGTACTTC.

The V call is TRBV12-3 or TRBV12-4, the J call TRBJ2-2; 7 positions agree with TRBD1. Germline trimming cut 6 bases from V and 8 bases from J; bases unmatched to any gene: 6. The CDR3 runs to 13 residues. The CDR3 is CASRTGLLGELFF. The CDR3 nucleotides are TGTGCCAGCAGGACAGGGTTGTTGGGGGAGCTGTTTTTT.

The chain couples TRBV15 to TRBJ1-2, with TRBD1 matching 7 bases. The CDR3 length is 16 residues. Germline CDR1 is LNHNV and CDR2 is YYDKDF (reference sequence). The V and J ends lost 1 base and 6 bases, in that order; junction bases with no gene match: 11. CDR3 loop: CATSRGSAGQMHGYTF. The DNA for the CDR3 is TGTGCCACCAGCAGAGGATCCGCGGGACAGATGCATGGCTACACCTTC.

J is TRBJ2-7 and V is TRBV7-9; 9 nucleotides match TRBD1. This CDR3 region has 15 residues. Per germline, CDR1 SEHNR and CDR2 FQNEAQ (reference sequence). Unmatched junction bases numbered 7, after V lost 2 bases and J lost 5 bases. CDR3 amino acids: CASSLRGQGFDEQYF. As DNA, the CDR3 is TGTGCCAGCAGCTTAAGGGGACAGGGATTCGACGAGCAGTACTTC.

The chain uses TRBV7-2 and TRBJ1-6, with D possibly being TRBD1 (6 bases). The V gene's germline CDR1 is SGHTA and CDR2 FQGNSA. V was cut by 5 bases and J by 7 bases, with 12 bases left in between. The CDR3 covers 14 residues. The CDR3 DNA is TGTGCCAGCAGCGCACAGGGTATCAATTCACCCCTCCACTTT. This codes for CASSAQGINSPLHF.

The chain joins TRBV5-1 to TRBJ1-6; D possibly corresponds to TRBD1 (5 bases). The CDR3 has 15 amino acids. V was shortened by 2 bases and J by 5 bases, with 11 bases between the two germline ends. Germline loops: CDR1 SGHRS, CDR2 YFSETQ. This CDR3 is CASSFGQADNSPLHF. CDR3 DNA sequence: TGCGCCAGCAGCTTCGGACAAGCCGATAATTCACCCCTCCACTTT.